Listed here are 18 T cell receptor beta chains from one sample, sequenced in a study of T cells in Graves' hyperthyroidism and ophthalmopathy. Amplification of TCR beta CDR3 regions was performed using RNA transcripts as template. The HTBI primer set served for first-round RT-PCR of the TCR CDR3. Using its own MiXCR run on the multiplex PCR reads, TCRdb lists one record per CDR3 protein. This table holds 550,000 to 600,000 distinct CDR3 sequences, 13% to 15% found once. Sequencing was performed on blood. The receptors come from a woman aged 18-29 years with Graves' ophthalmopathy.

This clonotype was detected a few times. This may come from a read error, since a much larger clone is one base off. The CDR3 DNA is TGTGCCAGCAGTTTATCTATCCTAGCGGGAGCCTACGAGCAGTACTTC. It specifies CASSLSILAGAYEQYF. This sequence joins TRBV27 and TRBJ2-7; 10 bases line up with TRBD2. Germline-derived CDR1 and CDR2 are MNHEY and SMNVEV (reference sequence). The CDR3 is 16 amino acids. Trimming at V came to 0 bases and at J to 2 bases, leaving 4 bases not matched to a gene.

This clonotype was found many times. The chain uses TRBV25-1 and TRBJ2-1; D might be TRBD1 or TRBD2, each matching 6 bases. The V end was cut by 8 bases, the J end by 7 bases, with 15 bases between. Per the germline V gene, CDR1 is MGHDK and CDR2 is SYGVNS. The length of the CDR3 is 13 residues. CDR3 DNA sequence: TGTGCCAGCCGCGAAAGGGGGGTGAATGAGCAGTTCTTC. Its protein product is CASRERGVNEQFF.

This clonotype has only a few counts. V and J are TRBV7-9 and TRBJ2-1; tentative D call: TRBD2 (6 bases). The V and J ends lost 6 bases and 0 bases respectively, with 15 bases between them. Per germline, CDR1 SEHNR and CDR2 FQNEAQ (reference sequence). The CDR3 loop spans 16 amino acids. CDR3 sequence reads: CASSQTGGVSYNEQFF. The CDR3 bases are TGTGCCAGCAGTCAAACTGGCGGGGTCTCCTACAATGAGCAGTTCTTC.

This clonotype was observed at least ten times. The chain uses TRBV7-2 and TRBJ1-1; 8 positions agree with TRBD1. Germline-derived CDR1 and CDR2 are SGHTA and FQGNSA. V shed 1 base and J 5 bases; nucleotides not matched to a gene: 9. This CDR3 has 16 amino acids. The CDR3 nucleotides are TGTGCCAGCAGCTTAGGGATCAGGGGGCGAGGAACTGAAGCTTTCTTT. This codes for CASSLGIRGRGTEAFF.

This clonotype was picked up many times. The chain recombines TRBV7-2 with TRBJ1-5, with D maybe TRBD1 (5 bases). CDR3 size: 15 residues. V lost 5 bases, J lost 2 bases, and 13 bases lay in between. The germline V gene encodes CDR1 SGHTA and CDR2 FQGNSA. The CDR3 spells CASSPGGVGNQPQHF. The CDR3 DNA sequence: TGTGCCAGCAGCCCCGGAGGGGTTGGCAATCAGCCCCAGCATTTT.

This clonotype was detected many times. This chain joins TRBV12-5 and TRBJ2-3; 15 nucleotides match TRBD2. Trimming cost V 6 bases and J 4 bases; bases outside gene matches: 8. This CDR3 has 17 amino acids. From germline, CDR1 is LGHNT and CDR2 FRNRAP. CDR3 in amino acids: CASGLGLAGGLPDTQYF. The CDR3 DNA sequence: TGTGCTAGTGGACTGGGACTAGCGGGAGGTCTCCCAGATACGCAGTATTTT.

The CDR3 region is CASSLSSGGARLQETQYF. The CDR3 DNA reads TGTGCCAGCAGCTTGAGTAGCGGGGGGGCCCGGCTCCAAGAGACCCAGTACTTC. The chain uses TRBV5-4 and TRBJ2-5; 11 nucleotides match TRBD2. This CDR3 is built from 18 residues. Germline V gene lookup returns CDR1 SGHNT and CDR2 YYREEE (reference sequence). The V and J ends lost 1 base and 1 base, in that order; junction bases with no gene match: 9.

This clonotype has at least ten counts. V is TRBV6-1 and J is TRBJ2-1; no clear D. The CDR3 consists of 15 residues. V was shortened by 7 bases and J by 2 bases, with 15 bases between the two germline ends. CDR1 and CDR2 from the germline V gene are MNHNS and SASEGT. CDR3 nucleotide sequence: TGTGCCAGCAAAGTCTATTCGGAACCCTACAATGAGCAGTTCTTC. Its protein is CASKVYSEPYNEQFF.

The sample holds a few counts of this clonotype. CDR3 in amino acids: CASSSGTGAFNQPQHF. The CDR3 nucleotides read TGTGCCAGCAGTTCCGGGACAGGGGCTTTCAATCAGCCCCAGCATTTT. The chain combines TRBV6-2 or TRBV6-3 with TRBJ1-5, with 10 bases fitting TRBD1. J lost 3 bases, V lost 4 bases, and 6 bases had no gene match. Germline V gene sequence: CDR1 MNHEY, CDR2 SVGEGT. The CDR3 is 16 residues long.

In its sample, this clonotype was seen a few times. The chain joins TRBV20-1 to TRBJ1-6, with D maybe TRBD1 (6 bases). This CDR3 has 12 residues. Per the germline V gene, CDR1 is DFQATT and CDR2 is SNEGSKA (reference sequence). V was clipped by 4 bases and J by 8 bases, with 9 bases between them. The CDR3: CSAKPGDSPLHF. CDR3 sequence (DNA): TGCAGTGCTAAACCAGGGGATTCACCCCTCCACTTT.

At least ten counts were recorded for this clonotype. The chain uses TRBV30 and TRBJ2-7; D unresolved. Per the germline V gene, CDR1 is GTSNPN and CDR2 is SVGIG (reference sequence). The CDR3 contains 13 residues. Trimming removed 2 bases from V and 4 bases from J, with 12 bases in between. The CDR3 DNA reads TGTGCCTGGAGTAGGCAGGTATTGTACGAGCAGTACTTC. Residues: CAWSRQVLYEQYF.

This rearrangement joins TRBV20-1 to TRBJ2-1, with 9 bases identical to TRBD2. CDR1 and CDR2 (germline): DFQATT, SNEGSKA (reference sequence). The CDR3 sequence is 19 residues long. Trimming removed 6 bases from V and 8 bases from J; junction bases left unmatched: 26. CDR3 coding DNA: TGCAGTGCCCTCCGACCCCCCCCGCTGCGAGCGGGAGGTTTCTATGAGCAGTTCTTC. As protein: CSALRPPPLRAGGFYEQFF.

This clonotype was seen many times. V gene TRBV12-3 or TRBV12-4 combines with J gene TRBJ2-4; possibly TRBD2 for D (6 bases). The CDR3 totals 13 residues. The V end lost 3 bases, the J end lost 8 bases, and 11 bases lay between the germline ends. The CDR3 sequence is CASSFAREDIQYF. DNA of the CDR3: TGTGCCAGCAGTTTCGCCAGGGAGGACATTCAGTACTTC.

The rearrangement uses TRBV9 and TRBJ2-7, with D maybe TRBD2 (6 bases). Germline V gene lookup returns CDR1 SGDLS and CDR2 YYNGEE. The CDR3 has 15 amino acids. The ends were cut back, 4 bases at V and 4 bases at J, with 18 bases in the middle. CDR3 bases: TGTGCCAGCAGCCCTTCGGGACTCGTCGGGTACGAGCAGTACTTC. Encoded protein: CASSPSGLVGYEQYF.

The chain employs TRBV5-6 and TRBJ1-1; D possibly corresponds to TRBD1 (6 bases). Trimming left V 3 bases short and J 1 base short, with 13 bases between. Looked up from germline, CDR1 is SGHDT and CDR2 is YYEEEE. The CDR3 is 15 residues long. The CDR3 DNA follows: TGTGCCAGCAGCTCCAGGGGCCCCCGGAACACTGAAGCTTTCTTT. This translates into CASSSRGPRNTEAFF.

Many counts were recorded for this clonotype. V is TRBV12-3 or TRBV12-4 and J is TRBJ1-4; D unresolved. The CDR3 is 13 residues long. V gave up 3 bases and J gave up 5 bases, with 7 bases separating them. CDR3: CASSFKGNEKLFF. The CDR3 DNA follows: TGTGCCAGCAGTTTTAAAGGGAATGAAAAACTGTTTTTT.

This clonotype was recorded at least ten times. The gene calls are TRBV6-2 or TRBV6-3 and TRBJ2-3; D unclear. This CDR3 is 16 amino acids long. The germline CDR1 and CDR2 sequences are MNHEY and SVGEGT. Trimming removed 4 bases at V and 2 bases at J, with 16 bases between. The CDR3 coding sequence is TGTGCCAGCAGTTCCGGTCCCTTCTATCACACAGATACGCAGTATTTT. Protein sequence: CASSSGPFYHTDTQYF.

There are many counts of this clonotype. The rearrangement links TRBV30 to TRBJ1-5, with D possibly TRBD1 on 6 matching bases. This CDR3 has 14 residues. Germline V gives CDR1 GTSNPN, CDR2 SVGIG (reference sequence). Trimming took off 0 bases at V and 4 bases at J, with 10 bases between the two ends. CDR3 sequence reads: CAWSVGGGNQPQHF. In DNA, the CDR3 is TGTGCCTGGAGTGTAGGAGGGGGTAATCAGCCCCAGCATTTT.